The 24 T cell receptor beta chains below all came from one sample that was sequenced in a study of T-cell reconstitution after alpha-beta-depleted transplantation in children. Library preparation (for TCRbeta) was performed with unique molecular identifiers. From the PCR reads, TCRdb called clonotypes with MiXCR, one entry per CDR3 protein. The sample yields 670,000 or so distinct CDR3 sequences, around 12% seen once. The sample in question was PBMCs, obtained before TCRalphabeta/CD19-depleted stem cell transplant. All receptors derive from a girl aged 2-9 years with congenital amegakaryocytic thrombocytopenia, due to receive a stem cell transplant.

The table lists this clonotype with many counts. The rearrangement joins TRBV5-1 to TRBJ1-2, with 7 bases that match TRBD1. The germline V gene encodes CDR1 SGHRS and CDR2 YFSETQ. V shed 6 bases and J 4 bases; nucleotides not matched to a gene: 6. The CDR3 length is 13 residues. The CDR3 region has the DNA TGCGCCAGCACCGGACAGGACTTCTATGGCTACACCTTC. Translating gives CASTGQDFYGYTF.

This clonotype was counted at least ten times. J is TRBJ2-3 and V is TRBV20-1; weak D call: TRBD2 (6 bases). With 3 bases removed from V and 6 bases from J, the gap between germline ends came to 22 bases. This CDR3 has 16 amino acids. Germline CDR1 reads DFQATT; CDR2 reads SNEGSKA (reference sequence). CDR3 DNA: TGCAGTGCTAGGGGAAGATGGCCAGCGGGTGGGGATACGCAGTATTTT. Its translation: CSARGRWPAGGDTQYF.

This clonotype was observed many times. V is TRBV5-1 and J is TRBJ2-1; TRBD2 agrees at 10 bases. With V trimmed by 6 bases and J by 3 bases, 9 bases remained unmatched. Germline values: CDR1 SGHRS, CDR2 YFSETQ. This CDR3 has 16 amino acids. In DNA form, the CDR3 reads TGCGCCAGCAACCCCTCAGCGGGAGGGCGCTACAATGAGCAGTTCTTC. It encodes CASNPSAGGRYNEQFF.

This clonotype was counted between two and nine times. The chain employs TRBV20-1 and TRBJ2-1; D possibly corresponds to TRBD2 (6 bases). Trimming cost V 7 bases and J 3 bases, with 16 bases left between them. Looked up from germline, CDR1 is DFQATT and CDR2 is SNEGSKA (reference sequence). There are 14 residues in the CDR3. The CDR3 nucleotides read TGCAGTGGAGGACGGGAGAGCATCTACAATGAGCAGTTCTTC. The encoded protein is CSGGRESIYNEQFF.

This clonotype was detected many times. The gene calls are TRBV24-1 and TRBJ2-1, with no clear D. The germline V and J ends were trimmed by 11 bases and 0 bases, with 7 bases remaining between them. Germline assignment: CDR1 KGHDR and CDR2 SFDVKD. CDR3 length: 12 amino acids. The CDR3 DNA reads TGTGCCATTGCAAGCTCCTACAATGAGCAGTTCTTC. Protein product: CAIASSYNEQFF.

This clonotype was recorded a few times. The rearrangement joins TRBV29-1 to TRBJ2-2; no reliable D call. Germline assignment: CDR1 SQVTM and CDR2 ANQGSEA. Deletions cut 1 base from V and 1 base from J, with 7 bases between. CDR3 length equals 14 residues. In DNA, the CDR3 is TGCAGCGTTGAAGGACTTGAGAACACCGGGGAGCTGTTTTTT. Translated: CSVEGLENTGELFF.

The chain couples TRBV29-1 to TRBJ2-1, with 9 bases matching TRBD2. The CDR3 runs to 13 residues. Unmatched junction bases numbered 5, after V lost 5 bases and J lost 6 bases. Germline CDR1 SQVTM, CDR2 ANQGSEA. CDR3 DNA: TGCAGCGTTTTATGGCGGGAGGGCAATGAGCAGTTCTTC. Translated: CSVLWREGNEQFF.

This clonotype was picked up a small number of times. The rearrangement links TRBV12-3 or TRBV12-4 to TRBJ2-5, with D unclear. V lost 5 bases to trimming and J lost 4 bases, with 17 bases between them. The CDR3 contains 15 residues. DNA of the CDR3: TGTGCCAGCAGTCCCCCCAACTTGGCGCCAGAGACCCAGTACTTC. Translation: CASSPPNLAPETQYF.

Comment on this clonotype: A much larger clone sits a single nucleotide away, making a read error possible. This sequence joins TRBV5-1 and TRBJ2-3; D unresolved. Trimming left V 1 base short and J 5 bases short, with 14 bases between. CDR3 length: 15 residues. CDR1 and CDR2 (germline): SGHRS, YFSETQ. CDR3 bases: TGCGCCAGCAGCTTGAGGGCCCCCGTTGTAGATACGCAGTATTTT. Translated: CASSLRAPVVDTQYF. The full variable domain, its missing parts supplied by reference TRBV5-1 and TRBJ2-3, is KAGVTQTPRYLIKTRGQQVTLSCSPISGHRSVSWYQQTPGQGLQFLFEYFSETQRNKGNFPGRFSGRQFSNSRSEMNVSTLELGDSALYLCASSLRAPVVDTQYFGPGTRLTVL.

Ten or more counts support this clonotype. The J gene is TRBJ1-5, the V gene TRBV6-5, with a tentative D call TRBD1 (6 bases). The CDR3 loop spans 15 amino acids. CDR1 is MNHEY and CDR2 is SVGAGI in the germline V gene. Deletions cut 6 bases from V and 0 bases from J, with 12 bases between. CDR3 in DNA: TGTGCCAGCAGCTTACAGGGATCTAGCAATCAGCCCCAGCATTTT. Translation: CASSLQGSSNQPQHF.

This clonotype was observed many times. The chain uses TRBV12-3 or TRBV12-4 and TRBJ1-5; D uncertain. The CDR3 is made up of 12 amino acids. The V and J ends lost 6 bases and 4 bases respectively, with 7 bases between them. In DNA, the CDR3 is TGTGCCAGCAGCGCCCAAAATCAGCCCCAGCATTTT. This gives the protein CASSAQNQPQHF.

This clonotype showed up just a few times. The V and J genes are TRBV15 and TRBJ2-3, with TRBD2 matching over 7 bases. The CDR3 consists of 17 residues. V trimming: 2 bases; J trimming: 2 bases; junction bases outside the gene matches: 10. Per the germline V gene, CDR1 is LNHNV and CDR2 is YYDKDF (reference sequence). The CDR3 here is CATSRSGGFGDTDTQYF. DNA for the CDR3: TGTGCCACCAGCAGATCGGGAGGTTTTGGGGACACAGATACGCAGTATTTT.

Many counts were recorded for this clonotype. The chain couples TRBV20-1 to TRBJ2-2; D is undetermined. There are 14 residues in the CDR3. V was shortened by 1 base and J by 5 bases, with 11 bases between the two germline ends. Germline loops: CDR1 DFQATT, CDR2 SNEGSKA (reference sequence). DNA of the CDR3: TGCAGTGCTAGAGCTCTGACGAGTACCGGGGAGCTGTTTTTT. The encoded protein is CSARALTSTGELFF.

This clonotype was recorded many times. The CDR3 here is CASTGGGNEETQYF. CDR3 in DNA: TGTGCCAGTACAGGGGGCGGGAATGAGGAGACCCAGTACTTC. J is TRBJ2-5 and V is TRBV10-3, with 9 bases that match TRBD1. CDR1 is ENHRY and CDR2 is SYGVKD in the germline V gene. V was clipped by 10 bases and J by 5 bases; unmatched bases: 11. This CDR3 contains 14 residues.

This clonotype was detected ten times or more. The CDR3 bases are TGTGCCAGCAGTCCCGGGACAGGGGCGCTTCGCAATCAGCCCCAGCATTTT. It translates to CASSPGTGALRNQPQHF. This rearrangement joins TRBV7-2 to TRBJ1-5, with 10 bases aligning to TRBD1. The CDR3 totals 17 residues. Germline values: CDR1 SGHTA, CDR2 FQGNSA. The ends lost 6 bases at V and 2 bases at J; junction bases unmatched: 10.

The V call is TRBV4-1, the J call TRBJ1-2, with D uncertain. Trimming cost V 4 bases and J 8 bases, with 20 bases left between them. In germline, CDR1 is MGHRA, CDR2 YSYEKL. The CDR3 covers 15 residues. The CDR3 is CASSPPRLEPLGYTF. DNA of the CDR3: TGCGCCAGCAGCCCCCCCCGCCTAGAACCCCTAGGCTACACCTTC.

This clonotype was recorded many times. V is TRBV15 and J is TRBJ2-4, with 10 bases lining up with TRBD2. Looked up from germline, CDR1 is LNHNV and CDR2 is YYDKDF (reference sequence). The CDR3 extends over 17 amino acids. V shed 1 base and J 3 bases; nucleotides not matched to a gene: 6. The CDR3 loop is CATSRGGLAADKNIQYF. DNA for the CDR3: TGTGCCACCAGCAGAGGAGGACTAGCGGCCGACAAAAACATTCAGTACTTC.

The rearrangement joins TRBV3-1 to TRBJ2-1, with unresolved D. The V gene's germline CDR1 is LGHDT and CDR2 YNNKEL (reference sequence). V lost 6 bases, J lost 3 bases, and 12 bases lay in between. The CDR3 has 14 residues. The CDR3 spells CASSDTMDYNEQFF. CDR3 DNA: TGTGCCAGCAGTGATACGATGGACTACAATGAGCAGTTCTTC.

This clonotype was observed at least ten times. The rearrangement joins TRBV29-1 to TRBJ2-7; TRBD1 aligns across 9 bases. V was pared by 4 bases and J by 5 bases, with 9 bases of the junction left unmatched. CDR1 and CDR2 (germline): SQVTM, ANQGSEA. The CDR3 is 14 residues long. CDR3 nucleotides: TGCAGCGTTGTACCCACGGGACAGGGAAACGAGCAGTACTTC. Its protein is CSVVPTGQGNEQYF.

The sample holds a few counts of this clonotype. The chain is built from TRBV5-1 and TRBJ2-1; perhaps TRBD2 as D (5 bases). The germline V gene has CDR1 SGHRS and CDR2 YFSETQ. CDR3 length equals 14 residues. Trimming left V 3 bases short and J 9 bases short, with 16 bases between. As DNA, the CDR3 is TGCGCCAGCAGCTCCCCTACTAGAGCCGGTGAGCAGTTCTTC. This sequence encodes CASSSPTRAGEQFF.

The V call is TRBV20-1, the J call TRBJ1-1, with TRBD1 as a possible D gene (6 bases). Trimming cost V 6 bases and J 0 bases, with 17 bases left between them. CDR3 length equals 15 residues. Germline V gene lookup returns CDR1 DFQATT and CDR2 SNEGSKA (reference sequence). CDR3 protein: CSAAGGRLLNTEAFF. In DNA form, the CDR3 reads TGCAGTGCGGCTGGGGGCCGCTTATTGAACACTGAAGCTTTCTTT.

This clonotype was observed at least ten times. The chain carries TRBV5-1 and TRBJ2-7; 7 positions agree with TRBD2. Germline lookup yields CDR1 SGHRS and CDR2 YFSETQ. The CDR3 length is 13 residues. The J segment lost 5 bases and the V segment lost 2 bases, leaving 4 bases of the junction unmatched. The CDR3, as DNA: TGCGCCAGCAGCTTTCTGGCGGGAGACGAGCAGTACTTC. This gives the protein CASSFLAGDEQYF. The full variable domain, completed using reference TRBV5-1 and TRBJ2-7, is KAGVTQTPRYLIKTRGQQVTLSCSPISGHRSVSWYQQTPGQGLQFLFEYFSETQRNKGNFPGRFSGRQFSNSRSEMNVSTLELGDSALYLCASSFLAGDEQYFGPGTRLTVT.

There are many counts of this clonotype. The rearrangement joins TRBV6-5 to TRBJ1-4; no reliable D call. CDR3 length equals 15 residues. Germline CDR1 and CDR2: MNHEY and SVGAGI. Trimming removed 2 bases from V and 8 bases from J, with 15 bases in between. CDR3 coding DNA: TGTGCCAGCAGTTACAGTTCTAACAGTGGAGAAAAACTGTTTTTT. It yields the protein CASSYSSNSGEKLFF.

This clonotype was found many times. The CDR3 protein is CASSLPGLAVYEQYF. In nucleotides, the CDR3 is TGCGCCAGCAGCCTCCCGGGACTAGCGGTATACGAGCAGTACTTC. The chain uses TRBV5-1 and TRBJ2-7, with 11 bases fitting TRBD2. This CDR3 is 15 amino acids long. The germline gives CDR1 SGHRS, CDR2 YFSETQ. The V segment lost 4 bases and the J segment 4 bases; nucleotides outside the gene matches: 7.